This note documents a single T cell receptor beta chain sequence. The sample belongs to a study of blood T cell repertoires in COVID-19. About the study: PBMCs, B-cell-depleted T cells, or T cells were the source of the cDNA or gDNA that made up the material.

The data were produced by immunoSEQ multiplex PCR, yet TCRdb's version contains in-frame clones alone and is incomplete. Of 310,000 or so clones in the sample, 87% were seen once. Germline V gives CDR1 MDHEN, CDR2 SYDVKM. The CDR3 extends over 16 amino acids. The J segment lost 0 bases and the V segment lost 8 bases, leaving 12 bases of the junction unmatched. Sequencing was performed on PBMCs or T cells enriched from blood (not recorded which). The sequence derives from a woman between 40 and 50 years old who had recovered from COVID-19. V usage is TRBV28 and J usage is TRBJ2-7, with 8 bases lining up with TRBD1. The CDR3 DNA reads TGTGCCAGCCGGGGCAGGGGGCCTGAAAGCTCCTACGAGCAGTACTTC. This translates into CASRGRGPESSYEQYF.